Sequencing of this T cell receptor (beta chain) was carried out in a study of glioma-infiltrating T cells. The CDR3 extends over 14 amino acids. Germline trimming cut 6 bases from V and 4 bases from J; bases unmatched to any gene: 7. The germline CDR1 and CDR2 sequences are MNHEY and SMNVEV (reference sequence). This clonotype was found many times. TCR alpha and beta CDR3 regions were amplified from RNA using iRepertoire nested multiplex PCR. For one-step reverse transcription and amplification, about 85-400 ng of tissue mRNA or PBMC total RNA was used. Via MiXCR, TCRdb re-called the multiplex PCR reads, giving one row per CDR3 protein. Among around 170,000 distinct CDR3 sequences, about 47% were seen once, and the ten largest hold 5.2%.

V and J are TRBV27 and TRBJ2-7; 9 nucleotides align to TRBD1. The TCR comes from a human donor with low-grade glioma or glioblastoma, undergoing nonglioma brain surgery, or in good health (not recorded which). The sequencing input was glioma tissue, nonneoplastic brain tissue, or PBMCs (not recorded which). The CDR3 sequence is CASRSGTGPYEQYF. The CDR3 DNA follows: TGTGCCAGCAGATCCGGGACAGGGCCGTACGAGCAGTACTTC.